This T cell receptor (beta chain) was profiled in a study of blood T cell repertoires in COVID-19. Study-wide background: Material from acute and convalescent COVID-19 was sourced from the United States, Italy and Spain. PBMCs, B-cell-depleted T cells, or T cells were the source of the cDNA or gDNA that made up the material.

Sequencing was performed with immunoSEQ multiplex PCR; in TCRdb, only in-frame clones are kept and a portion is missing. Here the sample spans roughly 380,000 clones, 88% being singletons. Participants spanned ages 18 to 89 years and resided in roughly 22 US areas. Which cohort a participant joined came from the clinical history participants gave. Germline lookup yields CDR1 SQVTM and CDR2 ANQGSEA. Trimming pared 6 bases from V and 8 bases from J, leaving 16 bases between. This CDR3 contains 12 residues. The sequenced sample was PBMCs or T cells enriched from blood (not recorded which). The rearrangement links TRBV29-1 to TRBJ1-1; a possible D gene is TRBD1 (5 bases). This clonotype was obtained from a woman aged 25-40 years who had been exposed to COVID-19. Written as DNA, the CDR3 is TGCAGCGTAAAACGGGGGGTTCGGGAAGCTTTCTTT. Translated: CSVKRGVREAFF.